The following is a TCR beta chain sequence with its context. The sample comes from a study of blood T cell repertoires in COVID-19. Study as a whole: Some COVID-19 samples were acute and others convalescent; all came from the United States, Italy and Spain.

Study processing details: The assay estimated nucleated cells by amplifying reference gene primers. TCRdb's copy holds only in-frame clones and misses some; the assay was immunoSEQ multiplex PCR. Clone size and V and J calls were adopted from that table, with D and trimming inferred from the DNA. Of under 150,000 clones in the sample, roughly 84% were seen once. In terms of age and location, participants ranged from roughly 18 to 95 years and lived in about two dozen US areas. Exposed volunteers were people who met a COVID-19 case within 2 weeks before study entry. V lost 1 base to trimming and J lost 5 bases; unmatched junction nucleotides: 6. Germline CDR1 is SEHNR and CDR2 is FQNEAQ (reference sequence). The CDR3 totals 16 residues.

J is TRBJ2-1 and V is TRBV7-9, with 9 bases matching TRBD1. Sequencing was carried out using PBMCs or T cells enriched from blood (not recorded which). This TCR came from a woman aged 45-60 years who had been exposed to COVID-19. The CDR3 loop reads CASSLVSGQGNNEQFF. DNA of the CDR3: TGTGCCAGCAGCTTAGTTTCGGGACAGGGAAACAATGAGCAGTTCTTC.